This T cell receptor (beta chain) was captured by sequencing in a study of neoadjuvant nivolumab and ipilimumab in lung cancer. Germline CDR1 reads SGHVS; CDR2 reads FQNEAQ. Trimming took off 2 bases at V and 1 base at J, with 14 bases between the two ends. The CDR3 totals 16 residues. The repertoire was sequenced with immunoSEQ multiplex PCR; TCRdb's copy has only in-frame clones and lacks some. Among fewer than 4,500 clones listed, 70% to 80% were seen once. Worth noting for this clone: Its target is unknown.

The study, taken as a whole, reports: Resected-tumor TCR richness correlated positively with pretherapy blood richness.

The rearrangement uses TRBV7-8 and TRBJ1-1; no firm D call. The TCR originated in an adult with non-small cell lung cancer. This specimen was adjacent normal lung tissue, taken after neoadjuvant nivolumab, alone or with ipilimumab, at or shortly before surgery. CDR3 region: CASSLLVETPNTEAFF. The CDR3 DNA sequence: TGTGCCAGCAGCTTATTGGTAGAAACTCCGAACACTGAAGCTTTCTTT.